This T cell receptor (beta chain) is from a study of T cell responses to AZD1222 COVID-19 vaccine. Whole-study context: Recipients boosted at about 4 weeks or about 12 weeks are pooled.

Findings of the study overall: Reportedly, nearly half of unique spike TCRs recognized epitopes outside B.1.351/B.1.1.7 mutations. Repertoires were sampled only after the peak T cell response. CD4 TCRs associated with vaccination spanned spike, dominating at 160-218 and 743-854.

Assay: immunoSEQ multiplex PCR; the TCRdb copy retains only in-frame clones and omits some. The sample consists of 110,000 to 150,000 clones, around 90% of them appearing once. This clone is a singleton in its sample. The target antigen is unknown. V lost 2 bases and J 5 bases, leaving 17 bases between the germline ends. Germline CDR1 GTSNPN, CDR2 SVGIG (reference sequence). The CDR3 is made up of 15 amino acids. Source: peripheral blood, taken on day 0 of AZD1222 vaccination. This chain uses TRBV30 with TRBJ2-3; D unresolved. The sequence was collected from an adult in good health. In nucleotides, the CDR3 is TGTGCCTGGAGTTGGTTAGGTTCCCCTGGAGATACGCAGTATTTT. Its protein product is CAWSWLGSPGDTQYF.